A selection of T cell receptor beta chains follows, all from one sample in a study of T-cell reconstitution after alpha-beta-depleted transplantation in children. TCRdb re-called the PCR reads with MiXCR, one entry per CDR3 protein. The sample records about 440,000 distinct CDR3 sequences, around two fifths being singletons. The sample was PBMCs, taken before TCRalphabeta/CD19-depleted stem cell transplant. These receptors were obtained from a girl aged 2-10 years with aplastic anemia, due to receive a stem cell transplant. CDR3s include the opening cysteine and the closing phenylalanine or tryptophan. The D gene is left open where the match is weak. Rows give clone size only sometimes, using once, few, many, or a class for an expanded clone.

V gene,clone size,CDR3 length,D gene,J gene,CDR3 protein,CDR3 DNA
TRBV6-1,NA,16,NA,TRBJ1-3,CASRSKTGSRGNTIYF,TGTGCCAGCAGATCCAAGACTGGGTCGCGAGGAAACACCATATATTTT
TRBV5-6,few,18,TRBD1,TRBJ2-3,CASSLHRGILTSTDTQYF,TGTGCCAGCAGCTTGCACAGGGGCATTCTAACTAGCACAGATACGCAGTATTTT
TRBV11-2,NA,15,NA,TRBJ2-1,CASSLDPAGNNEQFF,TGTGCCAGCAGCTTAGATCCGGCAGGAAACAATGAGCAGTTCTTC
TRBV6-6,NA,13,NA,TRBJ2-2,CASSWTLTGELFF,TGTGCCAGCAGTTGGACCCTCACCGGGGAGCTGTTTTTT
TRBV6-5,NA,15,NA,TRBJ1-2,CASSLTRTTNYGYTF,TGTGCCAGCAGTCTTACTCGGACGACTAACTATGGCTACACCTTC
TRBV2,many,15,NA,TRBJ2-2,CASTRDTGITGELFF,TGTGCCAGCACCAGAGACACGGGAATTACCGGGGAGCTGTTTTTT
TRBV28,NA,14,NA,TRBJ2-4,CASRDPTVRNIQYF,TGTGCCAGCAGAGATCCGACAGTAAGAAACATTCAGTACTTC
TRBV12-3/TRBV12-4,NA,11,NA,TRBJ2-3,CASTLGGTQYF,TGTGCCAGCACCCTAGGGGGTACGCAGTATTTT
TRBV29-1,NA,13,TRBD1,TRBJ2-7,CSAVDRGRGEQYF,TGCAGCGCTGTAGACAGGGGGCGCGGGGAGCAGTACTTC
TRBV20-1,NA,11,NA,TRBJ2-1,CSATPYYEQFF,TGCAGTGCTACCCCGTATTATGAGCAGTTCTTC
TRBV20-1,many,13,NA,TRBJ2-5,CSAEGGFQETQYF,TGCAGTGCTGAGGGCGGGTTTCAAGAGACCCAGTACTTC
TRBV20-1,many,14,NA,TRBJ2-3,CSARPGPATDTQYF,TGCAGTGCTAGGCCGGGACCGGCCACAGATACGCAGTATTTT
TRBV30,NA,14,NA,TRBJ1-4,CAWSVGLKLGKLFF,TGTGCCTGGAGTGTAGGGCTAAAGCTCGGAAAACTGTTTTTT
TRBV28,NA,16,TRBD1,TRBJ1-5,CASSPGDRGRTQPQHF,TGTGCCAGCAGCCCCGGGGACAGGGGGCGAACTCAGCCCCAGCATTTT
TRBV5-1,many,14,NA,TRBJ1-1,CASSLYTANTEAFF,TGCGCCAGCAGCTTGTATACGGCGAACACTGAAGCTTTCTTT
TRBV20-1,few,15,TRBD2,TRBJ2-1,CSASPPSGSPGEQFF,TGCAGTGCCTCCCCTCCTAGCGGGAGTCCGGGTGAGCAGTTCTTC
TRBV29-1,few,13,NA,TRBJ1-2,CSVDFQANYGYTF,TGCAGCGTTGATTTTCAGGCTAACTATGGCTACACCTTC
TRBV11-2,NA,17,NA,TRBJ1-4,CASSSFGSGATNEKLFF,TGTGCCAGCAGCTCATTCGGTTCGGGTGCAACTAATGAAAAACTGTTTTTT
TRBV5-1,many,14,TRBD2,TRBJ2-7,CASSVLIGEGEQYF,TGCGCCAGCAGCGTCCTAATAGGGGAGGGCGAGCAGTACTTC
TRBV5-1,once,17,TRBD2,TRBJ2-1,CASSSRTSGGDYNEQFF,TGCGCCAGCAGCTCGCGGACTAGCGGGGGGGACTACAATGAGCAGTTCTTC
TRBV20-1,NA,12,NA,TRBJ1-2,CSARERTYGYTF,TGCAGTGCTAGGGAAAGGACCTATGGCTACACCTTC
TRBV10-3,NA,15,NA,TRBJ2-6,CAISVGRVGANVLTF,TGTGCCATCAGTGTGGGGCGGGTCGGGGCCAACGTCCTGACTTTC
TRBV6-1,NA,18,NA,TRBJ2-5,CASSEFYGVDSQKETQYF,TGTGCCAGCAGTGAATTTTATGGGGTGGACAGTCAAAAAGAGACCCAGTACTTC
TRBV27,many,11,NA,TRBJ2-7,CASSKRDEQYF,TGTGCCAGCAGTAAAAGAGACGAGCAGTACTTC
TRBV10-3,NA,13,NA,TRBJ2-4,CAISERGAEIRYF,TGTGCCATCAGTGAGAGGGGAGCGGAAATTCGGTACTTC
TRBV20-1,NA,11,NA,TRBJ2-1,CSAKLGNEQFF,TGCAGTGCTAAACTGGGCAATGAGCAGTTCTTC
TRBV7-9,many,15,NA,TRBJ2-7,CASSLSSGQFYEQYF,TGTGCCAGCAGCTTATCCAGCGGACAGTTCTACGAGCAGTACTTC
TRBV7-9,many,15,NA,TRBJ2-5,CASSLVGVYQETQYF,TGTGCCAGCAGCTTAGTTGGGGTGTACCAAGAGACCCAGTACTTC
TRBV6-2/TRBV6-3,NA,13,NA,TRBJ2-1,CASSRGRRSEVFF,TGTGCCAGCAGCCGGGGGCGCCGCTCCGAAGTGTTCTTC
TRBV29-1,NA,12,NA,TRBJ2-3,CSVGGDTDTQYF,TGCAGCGTTGGGGGGGACACAGATACGCAGTATTTT
TRBV20-1,NA,14,TRBD2,TRBJ2-7,CSGTSGFRTYEQYF,TGCAGTGGGACTAGCGGGTTCCGCACCTACGAGCAGTACTTC
TRBV7-8,few,15,NA,TRBJ1-1,CASSEGTAPPIEAFF,TGTGCCAGCAGCGAAGGGACCGCCCCGCCCATTGAAGCTTTCTTT
TRBV28,NA,16,NA,TRBJ2-5,CASRRQGGGFQETQYF,TGTGCCAGCAGGCGGCAGGGAGGAGGCTTCCAAGAGACCCAGTACTTC
TRBV12-3/TRBV12-4,NA,14,TRBD1,TRBJ2-7,CASSRTDRVDEQYF,TGTGCCAGCAGTCGGACGGACAGGGTGGACGAGCAGTACTTC
TRBV6-1,NA,18,NA,TRBJ2-3,CASSGGRVGGELTDTQYF,TGTGCCAGCAGTGGCGGCCGAGTTGGTGGGGAACTCACAGATACGCAGTATTTT
TRBV5-1,NA,13,NA,TRBJ1-4,CARKPWVKEKLFF,TGCGCCAGAAAGCCATGGGTTAAGGAAAAACTGTTTTTT
TRBV20-1,many,14,TRBD2,TRBJ2-7,CSARLAGEPYEQYF,TGCAGTGCCCGACTAGCGGGAGAGCCCTACGAGCAGTACTTC
TRBV20-1,NA,17,NA,TRBJ2-3,CSASPPLGSLHTDTQYF,TGCAGTGCTAGCCCCCCCCTAGGGTCATTACACACAGATACGCAGTATTTT
TRBV12-3/TRBV12-4,NA,15,NA,TRBJ2-3,CASSPDSVRTDTQYF,TGTGCCAGCAGCCCTGACAGCGTTCGGACAGATACGCAGTATTTT
TRBV25-1,NA,18,NA,TRBJ2-3,CASSESPGRRGYTDTQYF,TGTGCCAGCAGTGAATCCCCAGGAAGGCGGGGATACACAGATACGCAGTATTTT
TRBV29-1,few,15,TRBD1,TRBJ2-3,CSVRPRDRATDTQYF,TGCAGCGTCCGGCCGAGGGACAGGGCCACAGATACGCAGTATTTT
TRBV6-1,many,15,NA,TRBJ2-1,CASGLPGPTYNEQFF,TGTGCCAGCGGCCTCCCGGGACCCACCTACAATGAGCAGTTCTTC
TRBV5-6,few,13,TRBD1,TRBJ1-1,CASSRGQGDLAFF,TGTGCCAGCAGCCGCGGACAGGGGGACCTAGCTTTCTTT
TRBV6-1,NA,13,NA,TRBJ2-7,CASSEVGAYEQHF,TGTGCCAGCAGTGAAGTTGGAGCCTACGAGCAGCACTTC
TRBV5-1,few,13,NA,TRBJ2-5,CASSSSPGETQYF,TGCGCCAGCAGCTCTTCCCCGGGAGAGACCCAGTACTTC
TRBV6-1,NA,13,NA,TRBJ2-3,CASSETGADTQYF,TGTGCCAGCAGTGAAACTGGGGCAGATACGCAGTATTTT
TRBV12-3/TRBV12-4,many,14,TRBD1,TRBJ2-7,CASSRDRVGYEQYF,TGTGCCAGCAGCCGGGACAGGGTGGGCTACGAGCAGTACTTC
TRBV11-2,few,14,NA,TRBJ2-7,CASSLPDRLYEQYF,TGTGCCAGCAGCTTACCGGACAGATTGTACGAGCAGTACTTC
TRBV20-1,NA,11,NA,TRBJ1-1,CSARKASEAFF,TGCAGTGCTAGGAAGGCGAGTGAAGCTTTCTTT
TRBV5-5,NA,12,NA,TRBJ1-2,CASSPRAGGYTF,TGTGCCAGCAGCCCGAGGGCGGGCGGCTACACCTTC
TRBV30,NA,14,NA,TRBJ2-7,CAWSPLAGLYEQYF,TGTGCCTGGAGTCCTCTGGCTGGGCTCTACGAGCAGTACTTC
TRBV5-6,NA,16,NA,TRBJ2-1,CASSFGQFRVEWEQFF,TGTGCCAGCAGCTTCGGACAGTTCCGAGTAGAATGGGAGCAGTTCTTC
TRBV19,NA,12,NA,TRBJ1-2,CASTGDADGYTF,TGTGCCAGTACGGGGGATGCGGATGGCTACACCTTC
TRBV7-9,many,12,NA,TRBJ2-4,CASSLDTNIQYF,TGTGCCAGCAGCTTAGATACAAACATTCAGTACTTC
TRBV11-2,NA,13,TRBD1,TRBJ2-5,CASGRTGMETQYF,TGTGCCAGCGGTAGGACAGGGATGGAGACCCAGTACTTC
TRBV12-3/TRBV12-4,many,14,TRBD1,TRBJ1-1,CASRTDRVHTEAFF,TGTGCCAGCAGGACGGACAGGGTTCACACTGAAGCTTTCTTT
TRBV15,few,18,TRBD2,TRBJ2-3,CATSRDSLSGGSQDTQYF,TGTGCCACCAGCAGGGACTCCCTTAGCGGGGGAAGTCAAGATACGCAGTATTTT
TRBV5-1,NA,14,NA,TRBJ1-3,CASSWAGAGNTIYF,TGCGCCAGCAGCTGGGCCGGGGCTGGAAACACCATATATTTT
TRBV20-1,NA,18,TRBD2,TRBJ2-7,CSARDRGLAVYLGNEQYF,TGCAGTGCTAGAGATAGGGGACTAGCGGTCTACCTCGGCAACGAGCAGTACTTC
TRBV4-2,few,16,TRBD2,TRBJ2-3,CASSLIAGGTTDTQYF,TGTGCCAGCAGCCTTATAGCGGGAGGGACCACAGATACGCAGTATTTT